The 2 T cell receptor beta chains below come from one sample, sequenced in a study of response to subunit inactivated influenza vaccine. Using its own MiXCR run on the RT-PCR reads, TCRdb lists one record per CDR3 protein. Of fewer than 800,000 distinct CDR3 sequences listed, less than 20% are singletons. Sequenced material: PBMCs from blood, taken approximately 13 days after vaccination. The source is a man aged 45-60 years who received an inactivated influenza vaccine.

The V gene is TRBV27, the J gene TRBJ2-7; D gene ambiguous. V lost 2 bases to trimming and J lost 0 bases, with 5 bases between them. This CDR3 contains 13 residues. Looked up from germline, CDR1 is MNHEY and CDR2 is SMNVEV (reference sequence). DNA of the CDR3: TGTGCCAGCAGTTTACATTACTCCTACGAGCAGTACTTC. Residues: CASSLHYSYEQYF.

This clonotype was counted only a few times. The rearrangement uses TRBV5-1 and TRBJ1-2; D gene unclear. This CDR3 comprises 14 residues. CDR1 is SGHRS, CDR2 YFSETQ, per germline. V was shortened by 1 base and J by 2 bases, with 9 bases between the two germline ends. The CDR3 DNA sequence: TGCGCCAGCAGCTTGACAGAGTTGAACTATGGCTACACCTTC. The encoded protein is CASSLTELNYGYTF.